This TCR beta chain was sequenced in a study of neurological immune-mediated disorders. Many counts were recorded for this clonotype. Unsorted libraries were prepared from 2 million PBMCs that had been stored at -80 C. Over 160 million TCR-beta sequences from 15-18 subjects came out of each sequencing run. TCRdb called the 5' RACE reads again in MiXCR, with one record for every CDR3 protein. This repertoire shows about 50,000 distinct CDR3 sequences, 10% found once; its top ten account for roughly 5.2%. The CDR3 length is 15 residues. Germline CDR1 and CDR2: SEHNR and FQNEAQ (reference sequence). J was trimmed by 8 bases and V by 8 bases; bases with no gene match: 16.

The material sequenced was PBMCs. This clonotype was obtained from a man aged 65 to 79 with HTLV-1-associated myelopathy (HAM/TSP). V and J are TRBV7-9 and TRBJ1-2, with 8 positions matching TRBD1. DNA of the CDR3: TGTGCCAGCTCCACAGGGGGAGAGCTAGTCTTAGGCTACACCTTC. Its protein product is CASSTGGELVLGYTF.